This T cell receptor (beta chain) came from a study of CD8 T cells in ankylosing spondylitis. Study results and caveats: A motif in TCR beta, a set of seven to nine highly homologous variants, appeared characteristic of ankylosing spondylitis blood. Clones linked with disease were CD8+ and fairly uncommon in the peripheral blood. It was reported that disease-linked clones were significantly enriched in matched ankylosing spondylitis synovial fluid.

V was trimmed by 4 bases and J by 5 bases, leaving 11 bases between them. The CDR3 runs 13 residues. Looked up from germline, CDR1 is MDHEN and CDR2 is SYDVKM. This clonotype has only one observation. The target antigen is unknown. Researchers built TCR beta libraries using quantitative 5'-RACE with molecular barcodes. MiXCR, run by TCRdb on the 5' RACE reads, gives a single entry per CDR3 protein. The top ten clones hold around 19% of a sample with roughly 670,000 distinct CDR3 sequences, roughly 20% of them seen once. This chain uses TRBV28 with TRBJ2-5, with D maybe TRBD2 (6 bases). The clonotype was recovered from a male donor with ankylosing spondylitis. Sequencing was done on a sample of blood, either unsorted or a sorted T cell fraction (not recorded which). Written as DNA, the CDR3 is TGTGCCAGCAGTTCGGGAGACCGTGAGACCCAGTACTTC. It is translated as CASSSGDRETQYF.